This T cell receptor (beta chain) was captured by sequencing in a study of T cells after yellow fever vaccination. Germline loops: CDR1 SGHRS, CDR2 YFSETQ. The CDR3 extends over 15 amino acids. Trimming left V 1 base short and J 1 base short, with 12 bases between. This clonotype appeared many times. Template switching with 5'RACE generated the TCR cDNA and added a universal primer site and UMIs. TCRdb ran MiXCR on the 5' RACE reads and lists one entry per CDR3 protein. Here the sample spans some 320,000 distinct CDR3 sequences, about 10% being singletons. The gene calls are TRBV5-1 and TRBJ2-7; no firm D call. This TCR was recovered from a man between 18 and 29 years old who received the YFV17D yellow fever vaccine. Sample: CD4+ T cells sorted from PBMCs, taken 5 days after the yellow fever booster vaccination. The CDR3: CASSLTSSVSYEQYF. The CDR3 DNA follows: TGCGCCAGCAGCTTGACGTCAAGCGTATCCTACGAGCAGTACTTC. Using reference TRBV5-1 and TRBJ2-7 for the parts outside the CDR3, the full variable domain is KAGVTQTPRYLIKTRGQQVTLSCSPISGHRSVSWYQQTPGQGLQFLFEYFSETQRNKGNFPGRFSGRQFSNSRSEMNVSTLELGDSALYLCASSLTSSVSYEQYFGPGTRLTVT.